A single T cell receptor beta chain is shown here with its context. What it recognizes is unknown. These data originate in a study of cytomegalovirus exposure and HLA in healthy donors. Findings and limits, study-wide: What TCR beta sequences reportedly achieved was accurate prediction of HLA-A and HLA-B alleles in most subjects. Indistinguishability led to the exclusion of some V segments, TRBV6-2 and TRBV6-3 included.

Primers included in the PCR were 60 Vbeta and 13 Jbeta primers. Original data processing: As a later analysis found, there were 80 million or so unique TCR beta chains, of which around 9.9 million were shared. Assay: immunoSEQ multiplex PCR; the TCRdb copy retains only in-frame clones and omits some. V, J and clone size were drawn from that table, and D and trimming were deduced from the DNA. The table records some 120,000 clones, approximately 84% of them present only once. This CDR3 comprises 15 residues. The V gene's germline CDR1 is SGHTA and CDR2 FQGTGA. The trim removed 0 bases at V and 4 bases at J, leaving 2 bases unmatched.

The clonotype was recovered from a man between 45 and 60 years old in good health and CMV-seronegative. The V and J genes are TRBV7-3 and TRBJ2-2; 7 nucleotides match TRBD2. The sample consisted of PBMCs. The CDR3 loop reads CASSLTGGFTGELFF. As DNA, the CDR3 is TGTGCCAGCAGCTTAACCGGGGGGTTCACCGGGGAGCTGTTTTTT.